This TCR beta chain comes out of a study of shared clonotypes between healthy human individuals. A remark on this clone: This sample also contains other DNA sequences that code for the same CDR3.

Sequencing was performed with immunoSEQ multiplex PCR; in TCRdb, only in-frame clones are kept and a portion is missing. The sample yields around 2,000,000 clones, 85% to 95% seen once. Selected positively for CCR7 and CD45RO-negative, naive CD8 cells excluded terminally differentiated effector memory CD45RA+ cells. The ends were cut back, 0 bases at V and 4 bases at J, with 9 bases in the middle. This CDR3 is 14 amino acids long. Germline CDR1 is MNHEY and CDR2 is SVGAGI. The TCR was taken from a young man in good health. Some clones in this sample may be carry-over from other donors' samples. The chain combines TRBV6-5 with TRBJ1-2, with D hard to call. Sequenced input: naive CD8+ T cells from PBMCs. CDR3 coding DNA: TGTGCCAGCAGTTACTCGGACGGTTTCTATGGCTACACCTTC. Translating gives CASSYSDGFYGYTF.